These 23 T cell receptor beta chains originate from one sample sequenced in a study of T-cell memory formation after mild COVID-19. TCRdb called the 5' RACE reads again in MiXCR, with one record for every CDR3 protein. The table records about 150,000 distinct CDR3 sequences, under 30% of them present only once. Material: PBMCs or a T cell subset sorted from them (not recorded which). These receptors were obtained from an adult woman who had mild COVID-19 (a few samples of this study predate the infection). Cell type and time point are not known.

The CDR3 region has the DNA TGTGCCAGCAGCCAAGTGGGGGGCGATTACGAGCAGTACTTC. Its translation: CASSQVGGDYEQYF. This chain uses TRBV4-2 with TRBJ2-7, with D possibly called TRBD1 or TRBD2 (6 bases each). This CDR3 is 14 amino acids long. The V gene lost 1 base and the J gene lost 4 bases, with 11 bases spanning the gap. Germline V gene data show CDR1 as LGHNA and CDR2 as YNFKEQ.

This clonotype was seen a few times. V and J are TRBV5-1 and TRBJ2-7; tentative D call: TRBD2 (6 bases). Germline CDR1 and CDR2: SGHRS and YFSETQ. CDR3 length: 12 residues. Trimming shortened V by 4 bases and J by 6 bases, and 11 bases separated the two germline ends. This CDR3 reads CASSPAGSEQYF. The CDR3 DNA sequence: TGCGCCAGCAGCCCGGCCGGGAGCGAGCAGTACTTC.

The CDR3 bases are TGTGCCAGCAGTGAATTAGGACAGGGCTACGAGCAGTACTTC. Protein sequence: CASSELGQGYEQYF. This sequence joins TRBV25-1 and TRBJ2-7, with 8 bases lining up with TRBD1. The germline V gene has CDR1 MGHDK and CDR2 SYGVNS. The CDR3 sequence is 14 residues long. The ends lost 1 base at V and 3 bases at J; junction bases unmatched: 2.

This clonotype showed up just a few times. This chain connects TRBV21-1 to TRBJ2-7; TRBD1 is taken as the D call from the table, unchecked against the DNA. TRBV21-1 is given as a pseudogene. The CDR3 contains 14 residues. Here the CDR3 DNA reads TGTGCCAGCAGCAAAGTGGCAGGCCGGGGCGAGCAGTACTTC. This codes for CASSKVAGRGEQYF.

The rearrangement links TRBV7-6 to TRBJ2-7, with 10 bases fitting TRBD1. This CDR3 has 16 amino acids. Trimming cost V 1 base and J 6 bases; bases outside gene matches: 9. Germline lookup yields CDR1 SGHVS and CDR2 FNYEAQ. The CDR3 sequence is CASSLVPAGQGSEQYF. The CDR3 DNA follows: TGTGCCAGCAGCTTAGTGCCTGCGGGACAGGGGTCCGAGCAGTACTTC.

V is TRBV6-2 or TRBV6-3 and J is TRBJ2-1; 11 bases are shared with TRBD1. The CDR3 has 14 amino acids. J lost 8 bases, V lost 4 bases, and 4 bases had no gene match. Germline loops: CDR1 MNHEY, CDR2 SVGEGT. CDR3 loop: CASSSRTGGHEQFF. As DNA, the CDR3 is TGTGCCAGCAGTTCCCGGACAGGGGGCCATGAGCAGTTCTTC.

This clonotype was counted only a few times. The rearrangement links TRBV24-1 to TRBJ2-3; 9 bases are a match to TRBD2. Per germline, CDR1 KGHDR and CDR2 SFDVKD. Unmatched junction bases numbered 5, after V lost 3 bases and J lost 5 bases. This CDR3 is 15 amino acids long. The CDR3 sequence is CATSDLLSGRDTQYF. In nucleotides, the CDR3 is TGTGCCACCAGTGATCTACTTAGCGGGAGAGATACGCAGTATTTT.

In this sample, this clonotype turned up a few times. The chain employs TRBV4-1 and TRBJ2-5, with 10 bases fitting TRBD1. Trimming at V came to 0 bases and at J to 4 bases, leaving 5 bases not matched to a gene. CDR3 size: 16 residues. Per the germline V gene, CDR1 is MGHRA and CDR2 is YSYEKL. The CDR3 bases are TGCGCCAGCAGCCAAGAGGAAAGGACAGGGGGAGAGACCCAGTACTTC. Translating it yields CASSQEERTGGETQYF.

The J gene is TRBJ1-5, the V gene TRBV15, with a weak D call TRBD1 (5 bases). V lost 6 bases and J lost 7, with 10 bases in between. Germline CDR1 and CDR2: LNHNV and YYDKDF (reference sequence). This CDR3 has 12 residues. The CDR3 nucleotides are TGTGCCACCAGGGAGGGGAACCAGCCCCAGCATTTT. This gives the protein CATREGNQPQHF.

The chain links TRBV5-1 to TRBJ2-1; D remains ambiguous. Germline CDR1 SGHRS, CDR2 YFSETQ. The V and J ends lost 1 base and 9 bases respectively, with 11 bases between them. The CDR3 contains 13 residues. CDR3 in amino acids: CASSLLGMSEQFF. As DNA, the CDR3 is TGCGCCAGCAGCTTGCTGGGGATGAGTGAGCAGTTCTTC.

A remark on this clonotype: Sequence at one end of the junction differs from germline and may be a read error. The gene calls are TRBV7-3 and TRBJ2-5; 11 bases match TRBD2. In germline, CDR1 is SGHTA, CDR2 FQGTGA. The length of the CDR3 is 15 residues. CDR3 DNA sequence: TGTTCCAGCAGCAGTAGCGGGGGGGCCCAAGAGACCCAGTACTTC. This gives the protein CSSSSSGGAQETQYF.

The rearrangement links TRBV6-2 or TRBV6-3 to TRBJ2-5, with 8 bases lining up with TRBD1. Germline V CDR1 and CDR2: MNHEY, SVGEGT. This CDR3 has 18 amino acids. The V and J ends lost 0 bases and 0 bases, in that order; junction bases with no gene match: 9. For the CDR3, the DNA is TGTGCCAGCAGTTACTCTTCTCGGGCAGGGGGCGACCAAGAGACCCAGTACTTC. Its translation: CASSYSSRAGGDQETQYF.

The rearrangement joins TRBV12-3 or TRBV12-4 to TRBJ2-7; D may correspond to TRBD1 or TRBD2 (5 bases each). Trimming removed 8 bases from V and 0 bases from J, with 11 bases in between. This CDR3 comprises 13 residues. The DNA for the CDR3 is TGTGCCAGCTCGGCTGGGGGCTCCTACGAGCAGTACTTC. This encodes CASSAGGSYEQYF.

This chain connects TRBV5-1 to TRBJ2-2; 7 bases match TRBD1. V lost 2 bases and J lost 3; bases outside the gene matches: 4. Germline CDR1 and CDR2: SGHRS and YFSETQ. This CDR3 region has 15 residues. For the CDR3, the DNA is TGCGCCAGCAGCTTTAGGGGGCAGGACACCGGGGAGCTGTTTTTT. Encoded protein: CASSFRGQDTGELFF.

This clonotype showed up just a few times. The CDR3 region is CASSVTRDSRSTDTQYF. The DNA for the CDR3 is TGTGCCAGCAGTGTCACCCGGGACTCCCGGAGCACAGATACGCAGTATTTT. The chain has TRBV2 and TRBJ2-3; maybe TRBD2 (6 bases). This CDR3 has 17 amino acids. Looked up from germline, CDR1 is SNHLY and CDR2 is FYNNEI. Deletions cut 4 bases from V and 0 bases from J, with 17 bases between.

This chain uses TRBV7-3 with TRBJ2-3; D ambiguous. Trimming left V 1 base short and J 0 bases short, with 5 bases between. Germline assignment: CDR1 SGHTA and CDR2 FQGTGA. This CDR3 spans 14 amino acids. The CDR3 DNA follows: TGTGCCAGCAGCTTAAGCGGAAGCACAGATACGCAGTATTTT. It codes for CASSLSGSTDTQYF.

V is TRBV29-1 and J is TRBJ2-1; 9 bases are shared with TRBD2. The germline V gene has CDR1 SQVTM and CDR2 ANQGSEA. This CDR3 comprises 17 residues. J lost 7 bases, V lost 3 bases, and 16 bases had no gene match. The CDR3 protein is CSVDGLAGPRFGNEQFF. DNA of the CDR3: TGCAGCGTTGACGGGCTAGCGGGACCCAGATTCGGTAATGAGCAGTTCTTC.

This clonotype was counted only a few times. The chain is built from TRBV4-1 and TRBJ1-2, with unresolved D. This CDR3 comprises 16 residues. V was cut by 0 bases and J by 4 bases, with 15 bases left in between. Germline V CDR1 and CDR2: MGHRA, YSYEKL. CDR3 DNA: TGCGCCAGCAGCCAAGATCAAGGAACCCCCGGCTATGGCTACACCTTC. Amino acid sequence: CASSQDQGTPGYGYTF.

The genes are TRBV4-1 and TRBJ2-2; D remains ambiguous. Trimming shortened V by 7 bases and J by 0 bases, and 9 bases separated the two germline ends. The CDR3 has 14 amino acids. Germline CDR1 reads MGHRA; CDR2 reads YSYEKL. DNA for the CDR3: TGCGCCAGCATGGATGGGCCGAACACCGGGGAGCTGTTTTTT. This codes for CASMDGPNTGELFF.

The chain recombines TRBV11-2 with TRBJ2-7, with D unresolved. This CDR3 is 13 amino acids long. The germline V gene has CDR1 SGHAT and CDR2 FQNNGV. V lost 0 bases and J lost 2, with 5 bases in between. The CDR3 spells CASSLESPYEQYF. The CDR3 DNA sequence: TGTGCCAGCAGCTTAGAAAGCCCCTACGAGCAGTACTTC.

This rearrangement joins TRBV27 to TRBJ2-2, with 9 bases identical to TRBD2. This CDR3 spans 17 amino acids. V was clipped by 0 bases and J by 6 bases; unmatched bases: 8. Germline V lookup: CDR1 MNHEY, CDR2 SMNVEV (reference sequence). Written as DNA, the CDR3 is TGTGCCAGCAGTTTATCCCCGCGGGGGGGAAGGGCCGGGGAGCTGTTTTTT. Amino acids: CASSLSPRGGRAGELFF.

V usage is TRBV4-1 and J usage is TRBJ2-5, with 11 bases fitting TRBD2. V shed 4 bases, J shed 4 bases, and the junction held 14 bases outside the gene matches. The CDR3 has 18 amino acids. Per germline, CDR1 MGHRA and CDR2 YSYEKL. The CDR3 DNA reads TGCGCCAGCAGCCCCTTGAAACTAGCGGGGGTGAAAGGAGAGACCCAGTACTTC. This translates into CASSPLKLAGVKGETQYF.

This clonotype was seen more than once but under ten times. V gene TRBV7-6 combines with J gene TRBJ2-5; 8 bases match TRBD1. The ends lost 5 bases at V and 3 bases at J; junction bases unmatched: 8. Germline V gene sequence: CDR1 SGHVS, CDR2 FNYEAQ. The CDR3 contains 15 residues. The CDR3 loop is CASSDRRDRKETQYF. For the CDR3, the DNA is TGTGCCAGCAGCGATCGTCGGGACAGGAAAGAGACCCAGTACTTC.